The 12 T cell receptor beta chains reported below all come from one sample, sequenced in a study of T cell responses to AZD1222 COVID-19 vaccine. Some clones are missing from TCRdb's copy, which holds only in-frame ones; the method was immunoSEQ multiplex PCR. Of some 140,000 clones listed, 90% were seen once; the top ten hold approximately 20%. Sequences were derived from peripheral blood, sampled on day 0 of AZD1222 vaccination. The source is an adult in good health.

DNA for the CDR3: TGTGCCAGCAGCCTCTCTGGAGGCTATGGCTACACCTTC. Translated: CASSLSGGYGYTF. The chain employs TRBV11-3 and TRBJ1-2; D is ambiguous. Germline V lookup: CDR1 SGHNT, CDR2 YENEEA. The CDR3 extends over 13 amino acids. V was clipped by 5 bases and J by 4 bases, with 11 bases between them.

This chain links TRBV28 with TRBJ1-2, with D tentatively TRBD1 (5 bases). CDR1 is MDHEN, CDR2 SYDVKM, per germline. The CDR3 sequence is 13 residues long. V was pared by 3 bases and J by 5 bases, with 10 bases between. As DNA, the CDR3 is TGTGCCAGCAGTTTCGGGACGAGATATGGCTACACCTTC. It is translated as CASSFGTRYGYTF.

This clone was seen once. The chain uses TRBV11-3 and TRBJ2-3, with a possible D match to TRBD2 (6 bases). Germline loops: CDR1 SGHNT, CDR2 YENEEA. V was shortened by 2 bases and J by 2 bases, with 14 bases between the two germline ends. This CDR3 comprises 16 residues. CDR3 DNA: TGTGCCAGCAGCTTACCTCTAGCGAGTGCCACAGATACGCAGTATTTT. It specifies CASSLPLASATDTQYF.

This rearrangement joins TRBV5-1 to TRBJ2-7; D may correspond to TRBD1 or TRBD2 (6 bases each). The CDR3 covers 15 residues. Per the germline V gene, CDR1 is SGHRS and CDR2 is YFSETQ. Trimming left V 4 bases short and J 2 bases short, with 16 bases between. The CDR3 nucleotides are TGCGCCAGCAGCCGAGCTGGGGGCGGGACCTACGAGCAGTACTTC. This sequence encodes CASSRAGGGTYEQYF.

This chain joins TRBV30 and TRBJ2-7; 12 positions match TRBD2. Germline V lookup: CDR1 GTSNPN, CDR2 SVGIG (reference sequence). The CDR3 extends over 14 amino acids. With V trimmed by 3 bases and J by 6 bases, 6 bases remained unmatched. The CDR3 here is CAWRRTSGVGEQYF. The CDR3 region has the DNA TGTGCCTGGAGGCGGACTAGCGGGGTCGGCGAGCAGTACTTC.

V is TRBV20-1 and J is TRBJ1-6, with 7 nucleotides matching TRBD1. With V trimmed by 3 bases and J by 9 bases, 5 bases remained unmatched. CDR1 is DFQATT and CDR2 is SNEGSKA in the germline V gene (reference sequence). The CDR3 contains 13 residues. CDR3 region: CSASYRGPSPLHF. Here the CDR3 DNA reads TGCAGTGCTAGTTACAGGGGTCCTTCACCCCTCCACTTT.

This clone was seen only once. V usage is TRBV6-2 or TRBV6-3 and J usage is TRBJ1-2; TRBD1 agrees at 10 bases. The V segment lost 2 bases and the J segment 5 bases; nucleotides outside the gene matches: 2. Germline V CDR1 and CDR2: MNHEY, SVGEGT. This CDR3 region has 14 residues. The CDR3 DNA is TGTGCCAGCAGTTACGCGGGACAGGGGTATGGCTACACCTTC. Its protein product is CASSYAGQGYGYTF.

A word on this clone: Other DNA sequences in this sample translate to the same CDR3. The rearrangement joins TRBV3-1 (or the pseudogene TRBV3-2) to TRBJ2-3, with 8 bases fitting TRBD1. This CDR3 is built from 14 residues. Germline CDR1 is LGHDT and CDR2 is YNNKEL (reference sequence). V dropped 2 bases and J dropped 4; count of bases not matched to a gene: 2. The CDR3 spells CASSQTGGADTQYF. As DNA, the CDR3 is TGTGCCAGCAGCCAAACAGGGGGAGCAGATACGCAGTATTTT.

This rearrangement joins TRBV2 to TRBJ1-5; the match to TRBD1 covers 8 bases. The ends lost 6 bases at V and 5 bases at J; junction bases unmatched: 9. The germline V gene has CDR1 SNHLY and CDR2 FYNNEI. The CDR3 is 15 residues long. In DNA, the CDR3 is TGTGCCAGCAGGGGAGCGGACAGGGCTTATCAGCCCCAGCATTTT. Its translation is CASRGADRAYQPQHF.

The rearrangement uses TRBV9 and TRBJ1-3; no definite D call. In germline, CDR1 is SGDLS, CDR2 YYNGEE. The CDR3 covers 15 residues. V shed 0 bases and J shed 0 bases, with 7 bases lying between them. The CDR3 DNA reads TGTGCCAGCAGCGTAGGTGAGAGCTCTGGAAACACCATATATTTT. Translation: CASSVGESSGNTIYF.

The chain couples TRBV9 to TRBJ2-3; 15 bases agree with TRBD2. The CDR3 loop spans 17 amino acids. V lost 4 bases to trimming and J lost 3 bases; unmatched junction nucleotides: 6. CDR1 SGDLS and CDR2 YYNGEE come from the germline V gene. This chain's CDR3 is CASSRRTSGRGTDTQYF. Written as DNA, the CDR3 is TGTGCCAGCAGCAGGCGGACTAGCGGGAGGGGGACAGATACGCAGTATTTT.

The V call is TRBV7-9, the J call TRBJ2-2; no reliable D call. In germline, CDR1 is SEHNR, CDR2 FQNEAQ (reference sequence). The CDR3 is 12 amino acids. The V gene lost 5 bases and the J gene lost 5 bases, with 6 bases spanning the gap. In DNA, the CDR3 is TGTGCCAGCAGCGAGATAACCGGGGAGCTGTTTTTT. Amino acid sequence: CASSEITGELFF.